The 29 T cell receptor beta chains below were found in one sample sequenced in a study of CD8+CD57+ T cells in acquired aplastic anemia. For CDR3 and TCR beta VDJ profiling, genomic DNA was the template used. Using its own MiXCR run on the reads, TCRdb lists one record per CDR3 protein. The sample shows 250,000 to 350,000 distinct CDR3 sequences, roughly three fifths of them seen only once. Material for sequencing was sorted CD4+, CD8+, or CD8+CD57+ T cells (not recorded which) from PBMCs. These receptors originate from a human donor with severe aplastic anemia or a healthy control (not recorded which).

This clonotype was observed at least ten times. V and J are TRBV7-2 and TRBJ2-7; 7 positions agree with TRBD1. Germline V gene lookup returns CDR1 SGHTA and CDR2 FQGNSA. CDR3 size: 16 residues. V was pared by 5 bases and J by 0 bases, with 10 bases of the junction left unmatched. CDR3 coding DNA: TGTGCCAGCAGCCCAGGCAACAGGGGTAGCTCCTACGAGCAGTACTTC. It specifies CASSPGNRGSSYEQYF.

This clonotype was found many times. The V call is TRBV6-5, the J call TRBJ1-5; 7 bases line up with TRBD1. There are 13 residues in the CDR3. V trimming: 5 bases; J trimming: 6 bases; junction bases outside the gene matches: 4. CDR1 and CDR2 from the germline V gene are MNHEY and SVGAGI. Here the CDR3 DNA reads TGTGCCAGCAGTCTTCAGGGGGGTCAGCCCCAGCATTTT. This encodes CASSLQGGQPQHF.

The chain has TRBV20-1 and TRBJ1-3, with D perhaps matching TRBD1 (5 bases). The V end lost 6 bases, the J end lost 0 bases, and 18 bases lay between the germline ends. This CDR3 comprises 16 residues. The V gene's germline CDR1 is DFQATT and CDR2 SNEGSKA (reference sequence). The CDR3 DNA is TGCAGTGCGAACGCCCCCGGGACGGCCTCTGGAAACACCATATATTTT. It yields the protein CSANAPGTASGNTIYF.

The V gene is TRBV12-3 or TRBV12-4, the J gene TRBJ2-1; TRBD1 matches 8 bases. The CDR3 spans 14 residues. V was clipped by 2 bases and J by 6 bases; unmatched bases: 3. The CDR3 sequence: CASSLPQGANEQFF. The CDR3 region has the DNA TGTGCCAGCAGTTTACCGCAGGGGGCCAATGAGCAGTTCTTC.

A word on this clonotype: Because the CDR3's place on the DNA is in doubt, the DNA is left out and the CDR3 is given as listed by TCRdb. The chain employs TRBV7-8 and TRBJ1-5; TRBD1 is taken as the D call from the table, unchecked against the DNA. The CDR3 length equals 21 residues, ends included. The germline CDR1 and CDR2 sequences are SGHVS and FQNEAQ. The CDR3 protein is CASSFYICSAMDRGVNQPQHF.

Details on this clonotype: The junction does not match germline at one end; this may be a read error. The chain uses TRBV7-3 and TRBJ2-3; no reliable D call. Per germline, CDR1 SGHTA and CDR2 FQGTGA. The CDR3 consists of 14 residues. As DNA, the CDR3 is TGCGCCAGCAGCCAAGAAAGGAGCACAGATACGCAGTATTTT. This codes for CASSQERSTDTQYF.

This sequence joins TRBV20-1 and TRBJ1-6, with TRBD1 matching over 8 bases. This CDR3 is built from 15 residues. J lost 4 bases, V lost 5 bases, and 7 bases had no gene match. Germline V gene data show CDR1 as DFQATT and CDR2 as SNEGSKA (reference sequence). The CDR3 is CSASGQGAYNSPLHF. The CDR3 nucleotides read TGCAGTGCTTCAGGACAGGGAGCGTATAATTCACCCCTCCACTTT.

This clonotype was detected ten times or more. This sequence joins TRBV19 and TRBJ1-5; the D is unclear. Germline CDR1 reads LNHDA; CDR2 reads SQIVND (reference sequence). The CDR3 length is 15 residues. V was clipped by 2 bases and J by 2 bases, with 10 bases between them. CDR3 in amino acids: CASSISVLGNQPQHF. DNA for the CDR3: TGTGCCAGTAGTATATCGGTTTTAGGCAATCAGCCCCAGCATTTT.

The chain links TRBV15 to TRBJ2-1; 10 nucleotides match TRBD2. Trimming at V came to 3 bases and at J to 8 bases, leaving 13 bases not matched to a gene. The germline gives CDR1 LNHNV, CDR2 YYDKDF (reference sequence). This CDR3 has 17 amino acids. CDR3 in DNA: TGTGCCACCAGCAGTGCCGCTACTAGCGGGAACTTCTATGAGCAGTTCTTC. Encoded protein: CATSSAATSGNFYEQFF.

This clonotype has at least ten counts. The chain links TRBV19 to TRBJ2-5; a weak D match, TRBD2 (6 bases). Trimming took 7 bases from V and 5 from J, leaving 14 bases between them. Germline lookup yields CDR1 LNHDA and CDR2 SQIVND (reference sequence). CDR3 size: 13 residues. This chain's CDR3 is CASKITGGETQYF. DNA for the CDR3: TGTGCCAGTAAGATCACAGGAGGGGAGACCCAGTACTTC.

This clonotype was recorded once. The junction departs from germline at one end; a sequencing error may be responsible. The CDR3: CASSLNRYTEAFF. The CDR3 DNA sequence: TGCGCCAGCAGCCTGAACAGGTACACTGAAGCTTTCTTT. J is TRBJ1-1 and V is TRBV25-1; possible D gene TRBD1, 5 bases. The germline V gene encodes CDR1 MGHDK and CDR2 SYGVNS. This CDR3 contains 13 residues.

The chain has TRBV9 and TRBJ1-6, with 7 bases fitting TRBD1. CDR3 size: 15 residues. J lost 8 bases, V lost 3 bases, and 8 bases had no gene match. From germline, CDR1 is SGDLS and CDR2 YYNGEE. The CDR3 DNA sequence: TGTGCCAGCAGCGCCCAGGGGGGAGGAGATTCACCCCTCCACTTT. Protein: CASSAQGGGDSPLHF.

The V gene is TRBV20-1, the J gene TRBJ2-7; TRBD2 matches at 10 bases. The CDR3 sequence is 13 residues long. CDR1 and CDR2 (germline): DFQATT, SNEGSKA (reference sequence). Trimming at V came to 6 bases and at J to 2 bases, leaving 4 bases not matched to a gene. CDR3 loop: CSAERGGTYEQYF. The CDR3 DNA follows: TGCAGTGCCGAGCGGGGGGGCACCTACGAGCAGTACTTC.

There are a few counts of this clonotype. This chain joins TRBV7-9 and TRBJ1-1, with D hard to call. The CDR3 extends over 11 amino acids. CDR1 is SEHNR, CDR2 FQNEAQ, per germline (reference sequence). V lost 3 bases and J 7 bases, leaving 6 bases between the germline ends. CDR3 DNA: TGTGCCAGCAGCTTTGAGTATGAAGCTTTCTTT. Translated, it gives CASSFEYEAFF.

The chain combines TRBV15 with TRBJ2-7, with 8 bases lining up with TRBD1. The germline V gene has CDR1 LNHNV and CDR2 YYDKDF (reference sequence). With V trimmed by 0 bases and J by 5 bases, 6 bases remained unmatched. The CDR3 is made up of 15 amino acids. The CDR3: CATSREGRGHDEQYF. In DNA, the CDR3 is TGTGCCACCAGCAGAGAGGGCAGGGGGCACGACGAGCAGTACTTC.

The chain carries TRBV29-1 and TRBJ2-7; 7 bases are a match to TRBD2. CDR3 length equals 14 residues. Germline loops: CDR1 SQVTM, CDR2 ANQGSEA. Germline trimming cut 0 bases from V and 4 bases from J; bases unmatched to any gene: 6. The CDR3 DNA is TGCAGCGTTGAAGATCAGCAGGGAGGGTACGAGCAGTACTTC. It translates to CSVEDQQGGYEQYF.

This rearrangement joins TRBV9 to TRBJ1-2; 8 bases agree with TRBD1. Looked up from germline, CDR1 is SGDLS and CDR2 is YYNGEE. This CDR3 spans 13 amino acids. V lost 3 bases and J lost 5; bases outside the gene matches: 3. CDR3: CASSGDRGYGYTF. As DNA, the CDR3 is TGTGCCAGCAGCGGCGACAGGGGATATGGCTACACCTTC.

The rearrangement uses TRBV2 and TRBJ2-1, with 13 bases lining up with TRBD2. V trimming: 6 bases; J trimming: 6 bases; junction bases outside the gene matches: 5. Germline V gene sequence: CDR1 SNHLY, CDR2 FYNNEI. The length of the CDR3 is 15 residues. CDR3 residues: CASSQGLAGANEQFF. The DNA of the CDR3 is TGTGCCAGCAGCCAAGGACTAGCGGGAGCCAATGAGCAGTTCTTC.

This clonotype occurred a few times. The V call is TRBV20-1, the J call TRBJ1-5; D is uncertain. This CDR3 has 13 amino acids. Germline values: CDR1 DFQATT, CDR2 SNEGSKA (reference sequence). V lost 0 bases and J lost 3, with 6 bases in between. The CDR3 reads CSAREGLNQPQHF. In DNA form, the CDR3 reads TGCAGTGCTAGAGAGGGCCTCAATCAGCCCCAGCATTTT.

This clonotype was picked up many times. This rearrangement joins TRBV15 to TRBJ1-3, with 10 bases aligning to TRBD1. The CDR3 totals 16 residues. V trimming: 4 bases; J trimming: 3 bases; junction bases outside the gene matches: 6. Per the germline V gene, CDR1 is LNHNV and CDR2 is YYDKDF (reference sequence). The CDR3 DNA follows: TGTGCCACCAGCACCCGACAGGGGGCTCGTGGAAACACCATATATTTT. It yields the protein CATSTRQGARGNTIYF. The variable domain in full, completed from reference TRBV15 and TRBJ1-3, reads DAMVIQNPRYQVTQFGKPVTLSCSQTLNHNVMYWYQQKSSQAPKLLFHYYDKDFNNEADTPDNFQSRRPNTSFCFLDIRSPGLGDTAMYLCATSTRQGARGNTIYFGEGSWLTVV.

This chain joins TRBV9 and TRBJ2-5; D is possibly TRBD2 (5 bases). The CDR3 covers 17 residues. Germline CDR1 and CDR2: SGDLS and YYNGEE. Trimming removed 1 base from V and 1 base from J, with 17 bases in between. The CDR3 is CASSVYGVRGTQETQYF. As DNA, the CDR3 is TGTGCCAGCAGCGTATATGGGGTTCGGGGAACCCAAGAGACCCAGTACTTC.

This clonotype was seen at least ten times. The V and J genes are TRBV11-2 and TRBJ1-4; D might be TRBD1 (5 bases). CDR1 SGHAT and CDR2 FQNNGV come from the germline V gene. Trimming shortened V by 8 bases and J by 8 bases, and 9 bases separated the two germline ends. The CDR3 length is 11 residues. The CDR3 bases are TGTGCCAGCGCGGGGGAGGAAAAACTGTTTTTT. It codes for CASAGEEKLFF.

This clonotype was seen at least ten times. The chain joins TRBV11-3 to TRBJ2-5, with a weak D call TRBD2 (5 bases). Germline V gene data show CDR1 as SGHNT and CDR2 as YENEEA. The length of the CDR3 is 13 residues. V shed 4 bases and J shed 3 bases, with 9 bases lying between them. The CDR3 DNA follows: TGTGCCAGCAGCTCTGTGGAGGAAGAGACCCAGTACTTC. It specifies CASSSVEEETQYF.

V gene TRBV20-1 combines with J gene TRBJ1-2, with D possibly matching TRBD1 (5 bases). CDR3 size: 14 residues. Germline values: CDR1 DFQATT, CDR2 SNEGSKA (reference sequence). Between the trimmed V and J ends, which lost 3 bases and 0 bases, there was a span of 11 bases. DNA of the CDR3: TGCAGTGCTAGTCCGGGGCATTCTAACTATGGCTACACCTTC. This translates into CSASPGHSNYGYTF.

The chain uses TRBV24-1 and TRBJ2-5; D not certain. Trimming took 4 bases from V and 4 from J, leaving 6 bases between them. The germline V gene encodes CDR1 KGHDR and CDR2 SFDVKD. There are 12 residues in the CDR3. The CDR3 bases are TGTGCCACCAGTGACTTACGAGAGACCCAGTACTTC. It is translated as CATSDLRETQYF.

The chain combines TRBV20-1 with TRBJ2-7, with D unclear. The CDR3 is 11 residues long. The V gene's germline CDR1 is DFQATT and CDR2 SNEGSKA (reference sequence). The CDR3 here is CSPRAGYEQYF. The CDR3 bases are TGCAGCCCTCGGGCCGGCTACGAGCAGTACTTC.

This clonotype has at least ten counts. The chain joins TRBV20-1 to TRBJ2-2; D remains ambiguous. The CDR3 length is 16 residues. Germline-derived CDR1 and CDR2 are DFQATT and SNEGSKA (reference sequence). V lost 0 bases, J lost 0 bases, and 11 bases lay in between. CDR3 DNA sequence: TGCAGTGCTAGAGATCGTAGGCTTGCGAACACCGGGGAGCTGTTTTTT. Translating it yields CSARDRRLANTGELFF.

The rearrangement joins TRBV7-3 to TRBJ2-3, with 10 bases matching TRBD1. Germline V gene data show CDR1 as SGHTA and CDR2 as FQGTGA. CDR3 length: 13 residues. V lost 7 bases, J lost 6 bases, and 4 bases stayed unmatched. The CDR3 coding sequence is TGTGCCAGCAACCCGGGACAGGGGGATACGCAGTATTTT. Its protein product is CASNPGQGDTQYF.

This rearrangement joins TRBV7-9 to TRBJ2-2; TRBD1 aligns across 7 bases. Germline V gives CDR1 SEHNR, CDR2 FQNEAQ (reference sequence). Trimming removed 7 bases from V and 9 bases from J; junction bases left unmatched: 14. The CDR3 runs to 15 residues. CDR3 bases: TGTGCCAGCACCGAGGGCCCGACAGGGACCCGGGAGCTGTTTTTT. It yields the protein CASTEGPTGTRELFF.